This is a list of T cell receptor beta chains from one sample in a study of vaccination and CD4 T cells after COVID-19. TCRdb used MiXCR to reprocess the PCR reads, holding one entry per CDR3 protein. The table includes 14,000 or so distinct CDR3 sequences, roughly 50% detected once. Their recognized antigens are unknown. The sequencing sample was made of CD4+ T cells from blood, cultured in vitro. These receptors all stem from a human donor who had recovered from COVID-19. The conserved cysteine and the conserved F or W are not part of the CDR3 here. Only part of the rows carry a size: once, few, many, or a class if the clone is expanded.

v_call clone_size cdr3_aa
TRBV11-3 NA ASSDRTGYNEQF
TRBV20-1 NA SARGGGWPQH
TRBV10-3 few AINPDGTHYGYT
TRBV6-1 NA ASSEASGGAYNEQF
TRBV7-8 NA ASSLRARTEKNTGELF
TRBV20-1 NA SARLGAGYEQY
TRBV5-6 few ASSLVTTEAF
TRBV6-1 NA ASWKGTGEYGQY
TRBV2 NA ASSIATSGKAGNEQF
TRBV10-3 NA ATQGTGNTGELF
TRBV29-1 NA SVEGPDETQY
TRBV6-1 few ASSETGNSSPLH
TRBV20-1 NA SASSQLNTGELF